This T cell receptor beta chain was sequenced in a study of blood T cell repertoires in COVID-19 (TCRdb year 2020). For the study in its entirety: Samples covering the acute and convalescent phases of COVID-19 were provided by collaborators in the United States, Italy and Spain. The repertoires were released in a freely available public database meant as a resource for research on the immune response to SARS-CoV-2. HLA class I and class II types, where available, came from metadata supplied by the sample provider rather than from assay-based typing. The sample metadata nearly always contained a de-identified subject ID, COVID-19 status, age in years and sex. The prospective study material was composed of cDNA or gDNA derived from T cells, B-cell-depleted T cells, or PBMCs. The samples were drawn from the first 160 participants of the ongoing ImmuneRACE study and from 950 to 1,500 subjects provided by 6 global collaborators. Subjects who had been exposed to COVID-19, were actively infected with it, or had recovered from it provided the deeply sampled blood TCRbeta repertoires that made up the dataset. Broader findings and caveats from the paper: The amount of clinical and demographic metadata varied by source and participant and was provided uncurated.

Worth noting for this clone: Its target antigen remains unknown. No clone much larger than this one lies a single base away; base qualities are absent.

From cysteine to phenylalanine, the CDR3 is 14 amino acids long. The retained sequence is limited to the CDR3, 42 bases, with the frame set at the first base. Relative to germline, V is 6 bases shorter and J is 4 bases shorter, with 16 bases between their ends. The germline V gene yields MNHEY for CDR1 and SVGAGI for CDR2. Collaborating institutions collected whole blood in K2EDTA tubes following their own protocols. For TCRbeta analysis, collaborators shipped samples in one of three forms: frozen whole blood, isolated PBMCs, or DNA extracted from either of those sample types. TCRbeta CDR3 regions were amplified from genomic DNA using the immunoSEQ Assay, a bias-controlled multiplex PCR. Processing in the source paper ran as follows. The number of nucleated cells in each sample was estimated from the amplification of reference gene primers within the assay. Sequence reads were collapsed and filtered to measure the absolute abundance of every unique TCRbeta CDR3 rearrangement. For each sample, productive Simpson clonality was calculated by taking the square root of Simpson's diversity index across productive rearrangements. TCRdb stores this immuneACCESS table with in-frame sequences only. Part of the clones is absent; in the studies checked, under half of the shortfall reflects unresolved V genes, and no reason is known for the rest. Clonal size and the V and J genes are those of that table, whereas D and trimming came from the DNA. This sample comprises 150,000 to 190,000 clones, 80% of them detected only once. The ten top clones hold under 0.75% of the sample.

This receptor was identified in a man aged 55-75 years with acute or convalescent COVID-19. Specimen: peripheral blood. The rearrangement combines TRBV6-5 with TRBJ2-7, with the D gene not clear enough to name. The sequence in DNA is TGTGCCAGCAGGCCATCCTGGCAAAATTACGAGCAGTACTTC. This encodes CASRPSWQNYEQYF.